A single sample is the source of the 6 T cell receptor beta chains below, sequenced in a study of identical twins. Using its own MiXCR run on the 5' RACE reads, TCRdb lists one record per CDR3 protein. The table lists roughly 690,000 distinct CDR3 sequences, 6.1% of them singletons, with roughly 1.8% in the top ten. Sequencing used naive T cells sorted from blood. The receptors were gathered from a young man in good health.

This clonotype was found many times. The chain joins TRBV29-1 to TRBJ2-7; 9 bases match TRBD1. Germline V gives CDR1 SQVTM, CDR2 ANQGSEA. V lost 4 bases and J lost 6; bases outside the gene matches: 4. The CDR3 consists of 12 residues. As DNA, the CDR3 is TGCAGCGTTGGCGGACAGGGGAGCGAGCAGTACTTC. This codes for CSVGGQGSEQYF.

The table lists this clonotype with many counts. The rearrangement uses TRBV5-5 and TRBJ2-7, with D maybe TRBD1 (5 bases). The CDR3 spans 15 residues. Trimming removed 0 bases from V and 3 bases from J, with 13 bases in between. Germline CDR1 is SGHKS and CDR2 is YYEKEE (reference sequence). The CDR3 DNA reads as TGTGCCAGCAGCTTGGCCGCGACAGCATACTACGAGCAGTACTTC. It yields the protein CASSLAATAYYEQYF.

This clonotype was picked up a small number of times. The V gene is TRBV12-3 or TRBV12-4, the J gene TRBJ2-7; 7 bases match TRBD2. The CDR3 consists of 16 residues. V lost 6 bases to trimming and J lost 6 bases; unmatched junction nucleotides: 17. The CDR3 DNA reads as TGTGCCAGCAGGGAATCGAGCGGGGCCCCGGGTAGCGAGCAGTACGTC. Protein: CASRESSGAPGSEQYV.

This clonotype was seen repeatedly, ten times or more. CDR3 protein: CAISPGQNTEAFF. The CDR3 DNA follows: TGTGCCATCAGCCCTGGACAGAACACTGAAGCTTTCTTT. The gene calls are TRBV10-3 and TRBJ1-1, with D possibly matching TRBD1 (5 bases). The CDR3 sequence is 13 residues long. Germline CDR1 reads ENHRY; CDR2 reads SYGVKD. The V gene lost 6 bases and the J gene lost 1 base, with 9 bases spanning the gap.

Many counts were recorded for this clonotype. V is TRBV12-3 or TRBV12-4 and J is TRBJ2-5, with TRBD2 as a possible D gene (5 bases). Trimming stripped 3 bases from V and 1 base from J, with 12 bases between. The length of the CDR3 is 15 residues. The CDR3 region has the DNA TGTGCCAGCAGTTTCAGGCGGGTGGTCCAAGAGACCCAGTACTTC. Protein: CASSFRRVVQETQYF.

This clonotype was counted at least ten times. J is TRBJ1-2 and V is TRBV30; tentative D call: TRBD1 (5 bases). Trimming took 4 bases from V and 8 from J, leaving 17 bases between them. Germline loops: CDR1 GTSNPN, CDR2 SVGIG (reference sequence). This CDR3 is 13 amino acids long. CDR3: CAWITLGREGYTF. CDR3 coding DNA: TGTGCCTGGATTACCCTGGGCAGGGAGGGCTACACCTTC.